This TCR beta chain was recorded in a study of shared clonotypes between healthy human individuals. TCRdb's copy holds only in-frame clones and misses some; the assay was immunoSEQ multiplex PCR. Of under 1,100,000 clones listed, around 82% are singletons. The CDR3 spans 17 residues. Germline V gene data show CDR1 as SEHNR and CDR2 as FQNEAQ (reference sequence). Trimming took off 4 bases at V and 1 base at J, with 17 bases between the two ends. The chain carries TRBV7-9 and TRBJ2-4; weak D call: TRBD2 (5 bases). The sequenced sample was memory CD4+ T cells from PBMCs. The subset is: CD45RA-negative fraction. The receptor's source is a man aged 18 to 30 in good health. Some clones in this sample may be carry-over from other donors' samples. CDR3 in DNA: TGTGCCAGCAGCTCCGCGGGCCAAATCCCGGCCAAAAACATTCAGTACTTC. Protein: CASSSAGQIPAKNIQYF.